This T cell receptor (beta chain) was recovered during a study of blood T cell repertoires in COVID-19. Sequencing used immunoSEQ multiplex PCR; TCRdb keeps in-frame clones, though not all of them. The table lists approximately 160,000 clones, 60% to 85% of them singletons. Remarks on this clone: The junction shows a germline mismatch at one end, possibly a read error.

The receptor comes from a man aged 55 to 70 with acute or convalescent COVID-19. Sequences were obtained from peripheral blood.

CDR3 sequence: CASSSGTGGYNEQFF. In nucleotides, the CDR3 is TGTGCTAGCAGCTCCGGGACAGGGGGCTACAATGAGCAGTTCTTC. This chain connects TRBV7-7 to TRBJ2-1, with 11 nucleotides matching TRBD1. The CDR3 contains 15 residues. Germline CDR1 is SSHAT and CDR2 is FNYEAQ (reference sequence). Variable domain in full (rest from reference TRBV7-7 and TRBJ2-1): GAGVSQSPRYKVTKRGQDVTLRCDPISSHATLYWYQQALGQGPEFLTYFNYEAQPDKSGLPSDRFSAERPEGSISTLTIQRTEQRDSAMYRCASSSGTGGYNEQFFGPGTRLTVL.